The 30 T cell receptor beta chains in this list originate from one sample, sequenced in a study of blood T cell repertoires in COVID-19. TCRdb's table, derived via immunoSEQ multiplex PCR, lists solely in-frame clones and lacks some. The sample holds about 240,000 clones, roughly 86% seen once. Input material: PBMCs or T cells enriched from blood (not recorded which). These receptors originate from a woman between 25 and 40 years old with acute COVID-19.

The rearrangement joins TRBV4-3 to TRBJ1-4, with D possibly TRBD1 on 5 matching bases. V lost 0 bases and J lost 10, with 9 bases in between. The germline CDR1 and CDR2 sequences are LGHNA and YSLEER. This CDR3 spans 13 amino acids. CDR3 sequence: CASSQDLQGKLFF. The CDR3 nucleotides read TGCGCCAGCAGCCAAGACCTTCAGGGAAAACTGTTTTTT.

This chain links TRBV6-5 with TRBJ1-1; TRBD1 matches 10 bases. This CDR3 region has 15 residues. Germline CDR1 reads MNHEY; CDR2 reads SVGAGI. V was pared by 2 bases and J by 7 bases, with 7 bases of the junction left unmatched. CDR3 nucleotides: TGTGCCAGCAGTTACGAACGACAGGGGGCTTTTGAAGCTTTCTTT. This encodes CASSYERQGAFEAFF.

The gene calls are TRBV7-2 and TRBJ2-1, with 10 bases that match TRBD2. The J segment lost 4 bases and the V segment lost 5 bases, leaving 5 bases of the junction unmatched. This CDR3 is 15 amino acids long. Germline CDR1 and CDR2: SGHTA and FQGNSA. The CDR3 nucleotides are TGTGCCAGCAGCCGTCTAGCGGGGGAATACAATGAGCAGTTCTTC. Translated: CASSRLAGEYNEQFF. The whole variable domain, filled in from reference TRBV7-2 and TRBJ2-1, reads GAGVSQSPSNKVTEKGKDVELRCDPISGHTALYWYRQSLGQGLEFLIYFQGNSAPDKSGLPSDRFSAERTGGSVSTLTIQRTQQEDSAVYLCASSRLAGEYNEQFFGPGTRLTVL.

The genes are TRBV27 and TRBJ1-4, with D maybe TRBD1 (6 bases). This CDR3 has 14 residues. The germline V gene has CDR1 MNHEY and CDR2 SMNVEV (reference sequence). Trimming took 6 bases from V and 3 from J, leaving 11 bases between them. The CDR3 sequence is CASRRGQSNEKLFF. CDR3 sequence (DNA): TGTGCCAGCAGGAGAGGACAGTCTAATGAAAAACTGTTTTTT.

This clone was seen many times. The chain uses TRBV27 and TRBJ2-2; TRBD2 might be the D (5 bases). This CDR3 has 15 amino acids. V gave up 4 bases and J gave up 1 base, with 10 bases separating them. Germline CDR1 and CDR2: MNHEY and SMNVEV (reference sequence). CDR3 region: CASSSHGVNTGELFF. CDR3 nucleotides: TGTGCCAGCAGTTCTCACGGGGTGAACACCGGGGAGCTGTTTTTT.

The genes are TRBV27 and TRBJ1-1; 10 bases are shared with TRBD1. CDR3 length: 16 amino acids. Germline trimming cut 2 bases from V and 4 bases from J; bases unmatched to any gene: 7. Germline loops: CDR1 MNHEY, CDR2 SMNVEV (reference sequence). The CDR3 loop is CASSLGVGTGATEAFF. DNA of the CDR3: TGTGCCAGCAGTTTAGGGGTTGGGACAGGGGCCACTGAAGCTTTCTTT.

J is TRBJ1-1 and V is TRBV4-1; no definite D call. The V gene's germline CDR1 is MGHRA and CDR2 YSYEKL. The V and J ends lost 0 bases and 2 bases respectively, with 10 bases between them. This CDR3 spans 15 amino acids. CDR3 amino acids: CASSQESGDNTEAFF. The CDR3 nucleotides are TGCGCCAGCAGCCAAGAGTCGGGAGACAACACTGAAGCTTTCTTT.

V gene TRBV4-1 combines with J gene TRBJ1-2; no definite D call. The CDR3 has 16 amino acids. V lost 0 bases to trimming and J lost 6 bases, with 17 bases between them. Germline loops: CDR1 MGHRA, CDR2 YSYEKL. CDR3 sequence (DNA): TGCGCCAGCAGCCAAGAATCCACGATCTGGAGAGATGGCTACACCTTC. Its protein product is CASSQESTIWRDGYTF.

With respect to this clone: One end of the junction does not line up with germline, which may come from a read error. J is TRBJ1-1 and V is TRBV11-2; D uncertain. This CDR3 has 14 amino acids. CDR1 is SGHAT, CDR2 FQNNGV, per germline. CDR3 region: CASILVRANTEAFF. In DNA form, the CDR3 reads TGTGCCAGCATCTTAGTAAGAGCGAACACTGAAGCTTTCTTT. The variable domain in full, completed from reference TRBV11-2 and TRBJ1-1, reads EAGVAQSPRYKIIEKRQSVAFWCNPISGHATLYWYQQILGQGPKLLIQFQNNGVVDDSQLPKDRFSAERLKGVDSTLKIQPAKLEDSAVYLCASILVRANTEAFFGQGTRLTVV.

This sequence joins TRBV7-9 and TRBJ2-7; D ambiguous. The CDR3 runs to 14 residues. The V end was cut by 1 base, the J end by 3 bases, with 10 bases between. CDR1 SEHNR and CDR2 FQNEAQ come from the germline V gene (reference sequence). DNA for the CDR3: TGTGCCAGCAGCTTAGGAGGCGAAGTCTACGAGCAGTACTTC. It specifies CASSLGGEVYEQYF.

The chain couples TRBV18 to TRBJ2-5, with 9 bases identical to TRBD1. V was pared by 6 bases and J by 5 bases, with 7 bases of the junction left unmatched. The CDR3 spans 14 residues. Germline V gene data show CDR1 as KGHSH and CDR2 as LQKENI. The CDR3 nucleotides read TGTGCCAGCTCGCTCGGACAGGGGCCTGAGACCCAGTACTTC. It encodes CASSLGQGPETQYF.

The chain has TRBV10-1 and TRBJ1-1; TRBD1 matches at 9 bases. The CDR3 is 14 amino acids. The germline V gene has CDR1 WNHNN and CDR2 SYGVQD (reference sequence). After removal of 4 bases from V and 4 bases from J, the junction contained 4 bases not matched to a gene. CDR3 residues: CASSGTGVITEAFF. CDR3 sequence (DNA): TGCGCCAGCAGTGGGACAGGGGTGATCACTGAAGCTTTCTTT.

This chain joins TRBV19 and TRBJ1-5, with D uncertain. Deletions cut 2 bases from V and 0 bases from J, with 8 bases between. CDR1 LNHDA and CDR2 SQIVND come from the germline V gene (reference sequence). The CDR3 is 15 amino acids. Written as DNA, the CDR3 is TGTGCCAGTAGTATATCTGTTTATAGCAATCAGCCCCAGCATTTT. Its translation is CASSISVYSNQPQHF.

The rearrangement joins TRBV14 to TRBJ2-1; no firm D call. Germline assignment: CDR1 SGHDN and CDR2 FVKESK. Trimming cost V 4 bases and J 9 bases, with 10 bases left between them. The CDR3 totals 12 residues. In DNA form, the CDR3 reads TGTGCCAGCAGCCTAACCGTGGCTGAGCAGTTCTTC. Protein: CASSLTVAEQFF. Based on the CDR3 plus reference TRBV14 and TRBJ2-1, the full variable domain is EAGVTQFPSHSVIEKGQTVTLRCDPISGHDNLYWYRRVMGKEIKFLLHFVKESKQDESGMPNNRFLAERTGGTYSTLKVQPAELEDSGVYFCASSLTVAEQFFGPGTRLTVL.

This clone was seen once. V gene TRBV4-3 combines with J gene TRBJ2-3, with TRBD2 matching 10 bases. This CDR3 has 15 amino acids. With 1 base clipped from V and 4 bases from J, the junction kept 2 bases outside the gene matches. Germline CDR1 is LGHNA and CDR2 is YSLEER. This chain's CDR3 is CASSQVGLAADTQYF. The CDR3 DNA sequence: TGCGCCAGCAGCCAAGTAGGACTAGCGGCAGATACGCAGTATTTT.

The CDR3 protein is CASSFVGEETQYF. The CDR3 DNA follows: TGTGCCAGCAGTTTCGTAGGGGAAGAGACCCAGTACTTC. The gene calls are TRBV12-3 or TRBV12-4 and TRBJ2-5; D is perhaps TRBD1 (5 bases). CDR3 length equals 13 residues. V shed 3 bases and J shed 3 bases, with 8 bases lying between them.

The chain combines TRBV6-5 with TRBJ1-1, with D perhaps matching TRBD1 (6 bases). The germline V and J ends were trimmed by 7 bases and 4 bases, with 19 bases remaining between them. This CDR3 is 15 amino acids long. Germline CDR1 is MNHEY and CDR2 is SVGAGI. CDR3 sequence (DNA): TGTGCCAGCAATCCGGTGGGGAAAGGGGGCACTGAAGCTTTCTTT. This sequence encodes CASNPVGKGGTEAFF.

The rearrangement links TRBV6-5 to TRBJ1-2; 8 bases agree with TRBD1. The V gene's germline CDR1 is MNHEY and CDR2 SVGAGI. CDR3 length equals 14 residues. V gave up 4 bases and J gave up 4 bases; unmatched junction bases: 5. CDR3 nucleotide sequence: TGTGCCAGCAGTTTTGGACAGGGTGGCTATGGCTACACCTTC. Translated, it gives CASSFGQGGYGYTF.

CDR3 in amino acids: CASSLQGSGELFF. The CDR3 DNA reads as TGTGCCAGCAGCTTACAGGGCTCGGGGGAGCTGTTTTTT. The chain recombines TRBV7-2 with TRBJ2-2; perhaps TRBD1 as D (5 bases). Deletions cut 2 bases from V and 8 bases from J, with 9 bases between. Germline CDR1 reads SGHTA; CDR2 reads FQGNSA. The CDR3 loop spans 13 amino acids.

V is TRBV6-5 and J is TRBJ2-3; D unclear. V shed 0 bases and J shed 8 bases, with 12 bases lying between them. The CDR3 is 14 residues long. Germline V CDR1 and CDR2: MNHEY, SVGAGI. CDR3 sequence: CASSYSYQRGTQYF. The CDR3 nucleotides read TGTGCCAGCAGTTACTCGTATCAACGAGGTACGCAGTATTTT.

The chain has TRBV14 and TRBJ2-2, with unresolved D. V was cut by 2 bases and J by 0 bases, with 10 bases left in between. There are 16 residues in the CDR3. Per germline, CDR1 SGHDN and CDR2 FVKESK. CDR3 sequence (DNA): TGTGCCAGCAGCCAATTCCTCTACCCGAACACCGGGGAGCTGTTTTTT. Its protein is CASSQFLYPNTGELFF.

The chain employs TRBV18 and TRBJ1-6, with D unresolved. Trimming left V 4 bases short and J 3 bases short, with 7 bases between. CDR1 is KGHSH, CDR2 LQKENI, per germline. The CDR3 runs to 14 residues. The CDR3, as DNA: TGTGCCAGCTCACTCGCAGACTATAATTCACCCCTCCACTTT. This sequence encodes CASSLADYNSPLHF.

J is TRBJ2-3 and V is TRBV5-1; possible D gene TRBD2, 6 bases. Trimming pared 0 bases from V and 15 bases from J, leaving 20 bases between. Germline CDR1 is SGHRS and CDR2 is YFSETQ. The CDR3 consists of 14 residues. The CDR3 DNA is TGCGCCAGCAGCTTGGCGGGGGAGCCTTCCCGCCTCTATTTT. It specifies CASSLAGEPSRLYF. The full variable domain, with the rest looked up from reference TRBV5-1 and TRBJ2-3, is KAGVTQTPRYLIKTRGQQVTLSCSPISGHRSVSWYQQTPGQGLQFLFEYFSETQRNKGNFPGRFSGRQFSNSRSEMNVSTLELGDSALYLCASSLAGEPSRLYFGPGTRLTVL.

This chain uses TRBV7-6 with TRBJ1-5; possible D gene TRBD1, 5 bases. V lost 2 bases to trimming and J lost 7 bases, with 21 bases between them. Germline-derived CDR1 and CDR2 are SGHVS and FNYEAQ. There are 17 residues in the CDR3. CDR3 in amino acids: CASSLYPRSGGQQPQHF. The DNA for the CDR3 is TGTGCCAGCAGCTTATACCCGCGCTCGGGGGGTCAGCAGCCCCAGCATTTT.

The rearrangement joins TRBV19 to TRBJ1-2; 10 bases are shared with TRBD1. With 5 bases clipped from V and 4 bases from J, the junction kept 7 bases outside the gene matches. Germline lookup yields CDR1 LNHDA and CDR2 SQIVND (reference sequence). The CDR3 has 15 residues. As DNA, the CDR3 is TGTGCCAGTAGTCCACCCGGACAGGGGGTCTATGGCTACACCTTC. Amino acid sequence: CASSPPGQGVYGYTF.

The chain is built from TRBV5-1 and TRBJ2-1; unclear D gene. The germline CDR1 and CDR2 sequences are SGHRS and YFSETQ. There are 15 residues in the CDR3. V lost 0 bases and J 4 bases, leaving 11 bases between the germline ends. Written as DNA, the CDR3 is TGCGCCAGCAGCTTGGCGACTGACGGATACAATGAGCAGTTCTTC. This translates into CASSLATDGYNEQFF.

This CDR3 reads CASSSPSGYGYTF. CDR3 in DNA: TGTGCCAGCAGCTCCCCCTCCGGGTACGGCTACACCTTC. The chain joins TRBV5-4 to TRBJ1-2; D gene ambiguous. V was trimmed by 3 bases and J by 8 bases, leaving 14 bases between them. The germline gives CDR1 SGHNT, CDR2 YYREEE (reference sequence). The CDR3 runs to 13 residues.

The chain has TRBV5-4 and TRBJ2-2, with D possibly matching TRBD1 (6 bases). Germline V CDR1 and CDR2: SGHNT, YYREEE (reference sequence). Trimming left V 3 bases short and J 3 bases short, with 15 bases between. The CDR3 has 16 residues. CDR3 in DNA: TGTGCCAGCAGCTCCCCAGGGGCTTCGGACACCGGGGAGCTGTTTTTT. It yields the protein CASSSPGASDTGELFF.

CDR3 protein: CAISRTSSTDTQYF. CDR3 nucleotide sequence: TGTGCCATTAGTAGGACTAGTTCCACAGATACGCAGTATTTT. The chain employs TRBV10-3 and TRBJ2-3; 7 bases align to TRBD2. This CDR3 has 14 residues. Per germline, CDR1 ENHRY and CDR2 SYGVKD. The ends lost 9 bases at V and 2 bases at J; junction bases unmatched: 8.

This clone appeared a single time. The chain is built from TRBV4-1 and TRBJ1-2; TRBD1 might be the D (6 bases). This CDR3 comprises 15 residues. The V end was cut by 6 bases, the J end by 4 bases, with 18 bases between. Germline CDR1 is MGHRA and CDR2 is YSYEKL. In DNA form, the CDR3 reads TGCGCCAGCAGGTTTCAGGGGACGGCGTTCTATGGCTACACCTTC. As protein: CASRFQGTAFYGYTF.